The T cell receptor beta chain under discussion was sequenced for a study of shared clonotypes between healthy human individuals (dated by TCRdb to 2018 to 2020). As for the study more broadly: The cohort included a few men and two women between 18 and 49 years of age. Per donor, three plates each were used for CD4 naive and CD4 memory, two for CD8 naive, and one for CD8 memory. Each donor's leukapheresis produced roughly between roughly 0.85 and 10 billion PBMCs. The study deeply sequenced blood TCR repertoires of five healthy adults to estimate repertoire size and the extent of clonotype sharing between individuals. Different laboratories and diverse techniques were used to prepare libraries and sequence TCR repertoires, to increase sequencing depth and limit assay-specific biases. General study outcomes and caveats: Only blood was sampled, and tissue TCR repertoires likely differ from those in blood. Across a few donors, approximately 4.6% of naive CD4, roughly 3.3% of naive CD8, around 2.1% of memory CD4, and under 0.45% of memory CD8 clonotypes were shared. Incomplete sequencing was indicated by rarefaction of sorted-subset datasets, despite the large sequencing depth. Compared with non-shared clonotypes, clonotypes shared by all four sorted-subset donors had higher generation probabilities. Naive subsets generally had larger estimated clonotype richness than memory subsets did. Pairwise subsampling led to the expectation that sequencing depth would affect the degree of clonotype sharing among donors. Because the study included only a small number of donors, the genetic and exposure-history diversity represented was limited.

Healthy HIV-negative adults with no recently reported acute infections or vaccinations were included as donors. Only Caucasian adults living in Nashville, Tennessee, USA were represented among the donors. Magnetic negative selection was used to enrich CD4+ T cells, after which naive cells were positively selected on CD45RA and the negative fraction became the memory subset. Blood was collected by leukapheresis, and PBMCs were isolated by Ficoll-Histopaque density gradient centrifugation and then cryopreserved in liquid nitrogen vapor phase. Analytical flow cytometry was used to check the purity and quantity of each magnetically sorted T cell population. Genomic DNA was isolated from every sorted fraction and measured by UV absorbance on a Nanodrop 2000c. TCR CDR3 regions were amplified from genomic DNA by multiplex PCR using the deep immunoSEQ assay. Extracted genomic DNA from each cell subset was distributed evenly across all wells of several immunoSEQ 96-well plates, and each plate was treated as a replicate. For sorted subsets, approximately 210 ng genomic DNA, equal to tens of thousands of T cell genomes, was loaded into each replicate PCR. Purified libraries were measured with a Qubit 3.0 fluorometer, size-checked on a Bioanalyzer 2100, and measured again with the KAPA Library Quantification kit. Each immunoSEQ 96-well plate was sequenced on its own single-read 150-cycle Illumina NextSeq 550 flow cell. From the authors' description of their analysis: Because the immunoSEQ output included only junctional sequences and no quality scores, the filtering could not be the same as the filtering used for full-length reads. To assign V/J genes and CDR3, sequences were annotated against IMGT germline references using PyIR, a Python wrapper for IgBLAST v1.9. Reads were filtered out if the reads had weak V/J assignments (E-value above 1e-6), no CDR3, stop codons, out-of-frame junctions, or ambiguous translated residues. V3J clonotypes were defined as sequences sharing an identical inferred V gene, J gene, and CDR3 amino acid sequence. The percentage overlap between two repertoires was calculated by dividing the number of shared unique clonotypes by the size of the smaller repertoire. Three approaches were used to assess repertoire richness: RTK rarefaction, the Chao1 estimator, and Recon v2.1 estimates of unobserved clonotypes. For all TCRbeta clonotypes obtained by the gDNA method from a few donors, generation probabilities were computed with OLGA. As stored in TCRdb, this immuneACCESS dataset retains in-frame rearrangements with V and J assigned. A fraction of the clones does not appear; measured against another copy, unresolved V genes explain less than half of the discrepancy, and the remainder lacks a known reason. V, J and clone size are those of that table, while D and trimming were read from the DNA. This sample comprises 2.5 million or so clones, roughly nine tenths of them detected only once. Together, the top ten hold 0.14% of the sample.

With regard to this clone: The antigen it binds to is not known. The sample holds no much larger clone one base away, and base qualities are not on file. The sample holds other DNA sequences that translate to the same CDR3.

Looking up the germline V gene yields CDR1 SGHRS and CDR2 YFSETQ. Trimming leaves V shorter by 5 bases and J shorter by 7 bases, with the junction holding 5 bases beyond the gene matches. The CDR3 measures 14 amino acids from cysteine to phenylalanine. Here the CDR3 DNA is all that survives: 42 bases in frame from base 1. Rearrangement joined TRBV5-1 to TRBJ1-6; TRBD1 lines up with 8 middle nucleotides. What was sequenced was naive CD4+ T cells sorted from blood. What this sample's cell subset or site label stands for: CD45RA+ positively selected. The receptor's source is a man between 18 and 35 years old in good health. The DNA reads as follows: TGCGCCAGCAGTTTACGACAGGGGAATTCACCCCTCCACTTT. It translates as CASSLRQGNSPLHF. This CDR3, with the reference TRBV5-1 and TRBJ1-6 proteins standing in past its ends, gives the full variable domain KAGVTQTPRYLIKTRGQQVTLSCSPISGHRSVSWYQQTPGQGLQFLFEYFSETQRNKGNFPGRFSGRQFSNSRSEMNVSTLELGDSALYLCASSLRQGNSPLHFGNGTRLTVT.